A selection of T cell receptor beta chains follows, all from one sample in a study of cytomegalovirus exposure and HLA in healthy donors. The assay was immunoSEQ multiplex PCR, and TCRdb's table has in-frame clones only and misses some. The sample holds some 180,000 clones, roughly 72% seen once. The sequencing input was PBMCs. These receptors came from a young man in good health and CMV-seronegative. Each CDR3 is given with its conserved first and last residue. A D gene is named only where the DNA matches it firmly. For some rows the clone size is stated as once, few or many, or as a class when expanded; others skip it.

>TRBV25-1|once|TRBJ1-1|15|NA
CASSEGRRLNTEAFF
TGTGCCAGCAGTGAAGGAAGGCGGCTGAACACTGAAGCTTTCTTT
>TRBV25-1|NA|TRBJ1-2|13|TRBD1
CASRGGQGYGYTF
TGTGCCAGCAGAGGCGGACAGGGCTATGGCTACACCTTC
>TRBV19|NA|TRBJ2-7|14|NA
CASSRQYNSYEQYF
TGTGCCAGTAGTCGACAGTATAACTCCTACGAGCAGTACTTC
>TRBV9|once|TRBJ2-3|15|TRBD2
CASSVIAGMADTQYF
TGTGCCAGCAGCGTCATAGCGGGAATGGCAGATACGCAGTATTTT
>TRBV6-1|NA|TRBJ1-6|15|NA
CASNSGGQVGPPLHF
TGTGCCAGCAATTCCGGCGGTCAAGTGGGGCCACCCCTCCACTTT
>TRBV29-1|NA|TRBJ2-3|16|TRBD2
CSGRTSGGASTDTQYF
TGCAGCGGGAGAACTAGCGGGGGAGCTAGCACAGATACGCAGTATTTT
>TRBV4-2|once|TRBJ2-2|18|TRBD2
CASSQDPSGSIGTGELFF
TGTGCCAGCAGCCAAGATCCCAGCGGGAGCATTGGCACCGGGGAGCTGTTTTTT
>TRBV5-1|few|TRBJ2-3|15|TRBD2
CASSLASGNTDTQYF
TGCGCCAGCAGCTTAGCTAGCGGAAACACAGATACGCAGTATTTT
>TRBV30|NA|TRBJ2-5|12|NA
CAFFLGGETQYF
TGTGCCTTTTTTCTCGGGGGAGAGACCCAGTACTTC
>TRBV7-3|NA|TRBJ2-7|15|NA
CASSPTGGDLHEQYF
TGTGCCAGCAGTCCTACCGGAGGGGATCTTCACGAGCAGTACTTC
>TRBV7-9|NA|TRBJ2-7|15|TRBD2
CASRSGLAGTYEQYF
TGTGCCAGCAGGTCGGGACTAGCGGGGACCTACGAGCAGTACTTC
>TRBV10-3|once|TRBJ1-3|13|NA
CAISGSSGNTIYF
TGTGCCATCAGTGGTAGCTCTGGAAACACCATATATTTT
>TRBV5-1|NA|TRBJ1-4|14|NA
CASSLDRVEEKLFF
TGCGCCAGCAGCTTGGACAGGGTCGAGGAAAAACTGTTTTTT
>TRBV11-2|NA|TRBJ1-2|13|NA
CASSHLNRPGYTF
TGTGCCAGCAGCCACCTCAACAGGCCTGGCTACACCTTC
>TRBV28|NA|TRBJ2-7|13|NA
CASSSGTLYEQYF
TGTGCCAGCAGCTCCGGGACACTCTACGAGCAGTACTTC
>TRBV28|NA|TRBJ1-2|15|TRBD1
CASSLPQTGLDGYTF
TGTGCCAGCAGTTTACCTCAGACAGGGTTAGATGGCTACACCTTC
>TRBV28|NA|TRBJ1-1|15|NA
CASSSGMGSWTEAFF
TGTGCCAGCAGCTCGGGTATGGGTTCGTGGACTGAAGCTTTCTTT
>TRBV28|NA|TRBJ1-1|13|NA
CASTNSRFTEAFF
TGTGCCAGCACCAATTCGAGGTTCACTGAAGCTTTCTTT
>TRBV5-6|NA|TRBJ1-4|17|TRBD1
CASKKSRDRGRNEKLFF
TGTGCCAGCAAAAAGTCCCGGGACAGGGGGCGTAATGAAAAACTGTTTTTT
>TRBV11-2|once|TRBJ1-1|12|NA
CASSFTQAEAFF
TGTGCCAGCAGCTTTACACAGGCTGAAGCTTTCTTT
>TRBV10-3|NA|TRBJ1-5|14|TRBD1
CAISEGDRNQPQHF
TGTGCCATCAGTGAGGGGGACAGGAATCAGCCCCAGCATTTT
>TRBV4-1|NA|TRBJ1-2|18|TRBD1
CASSQVSGQALVGYGYTF
TGCGCCAGCAGCCAAGTTTCGGGACAGGCCCTAGTCGGCTATGGCTACACCTTC
>TRBV5-1|NA|TRBJ2-6|15|NA
CASSLAPSGANVLTF
TGCGCCAGCAGCTTAGCCCCTTCTGGGGCCAACGTCCTGACTTTC
>TRBV5-6|NA|TRBJ2-3|18|TRBD2
CASSLIPGLADRGDTQYF
TGTGCCAGCAGCTTGATTCCGGGACTAGCGGACCGTGGGGATACGCAGTATTTT
>TRBV5-6|NA|TRBJ1-2|16|NA
CASSLEIQGVGYSYTF
TGTGCCAGCAGCTTGGAGATACAGGGTGTTGGATATAGCTACACCTTC
>TRBV27|few|TRBJ1-4|14|NA
CASSLSWAGEKLFF
TGTGCCAGCAGTTTATCCTGGGCGGGTGAAAAACTGTTTTTT
>TRBV5-1|few|TRBJ2-7|21|TRBD1
CASSPMSTGGPRGPSSYEQYF
TGCGCCAGCAGCCCCATGTCGACAGGGGGCCCGAGAGGACCTAGCTCCTACGAGCAGTACTTC
>TRBV9|once|TRBJ1-1|14|TRBD1
CASSRRQGRTEAFF
TGTGCCAGCAGCAGACGACAGGGCCGTACTGAAGCTTTCTTT
>TRBV4-1|NA|TRBJ2-7|16|TRBD2
CASSQDSGVSSYEQYF
TGCGCCAGCAGCCAAGATAGCGGGGTGAGCTCCTACGAGCAGTACTTC
>TRBV28|NA|TRBJ1-1|15|TRBD1
CASSPPTGVSTEAFF
TGTGCCAGCAGCCCACCGACAGGGGTAAGCACTGAAGCTTTCTTT
>TRBV29-1|few|TRBJ2-7|13|TRBD2
CSVQLAGDYEQYF
TGCAGCGTCCAACTAGCGGGAGACTACGAGCAGTACTTC
>TRBV5-4|NA|TRBJ2-1|12|TRBD1
CASSEYRGQQFF
TGTGCCAGCAGCGAATACAGGGGGCAGCAGTTCTTC
>TRBV28|NA|TRBJ1-3|15|NA
CASSFSYSSGNTIYF
TGTGCCAGCAGTTTTAGTTATAGCTCTGGAAACACCATATATTTT
>TRBV7-9|NA|TRBJ2-7|15|NA
CASSSGTSLTYEQYF
TGTGCCAGCAGTTCCGGGACATCCTTAACCTACGAGCAGTACTTC
>TRBV10-1|NA|TRBJ2-1|13|NA
CASSAGSLREQFF
TGCGCCAGCTCAGCCGGGTCCCTTAGGGAGCAGTTCTTC
>TRBV19|NA|TRBJ1-1|13|NA
CASSITGGAEAFF
TGTGCCAGTAGTATCACCGGGGGGGCTGAAGCTTTCTTT
>TRBV19|NA|TRBJ2-5|16|TRBD1
CASSDPGTGNQETQYF
TGTGCCAGTAGTGATCCCGGGACAGGCAACCAAGAGACCCAGTACTTC
>TRBV4-1|few|TRBJ1-3|15|TRBD1
CASSLGTASGNTIYF
TGCGCCAGCAGCCTAGGGACAGCCTCTGGAAACACCATATATTTT
>TRBV29-1|few|TRBJ2-5|13|TRBD1
CSVKTGALETQYF
TGCAGCGTTAAAACAGGGGCACTCGAGACCCAGTACTTC
>TRBV4-1|NA|TRBJ2-7|15|TRBD1
CASSQGQGPPYEQYF
TGCGCCAGCAGCCAAGGACAGGGCCCCCCCTACGAGCAGTACTTC
>TRBV9|NA|TRBJ1-1|14|TRBD1
CASSALDRGSEAFF
TGTGCCAGCAGCGCCCTCGACAGGGGCTCTGAAGCTTTCTTT
>TRBV6-1|NA|TRBJ2-7|15|NA
CASSEGGTKIYEQYF
TGTGCCAGCAGTGAAGGAGGGACAAAAATCTACGAGCAGTACTTC
>TRBV5-1|NA|TRBJ2-5|11|NA
CASSLSETQYF
TGCGCCAGCAGCTTGAGCGAGACCCAGTACTTC
>TRBV7-7|NA|TRBJ2-7|15|TRBD2
CASSLLAGPIYEQYF
TGTGCTAGCAGCTTACTAGCGGGACCCATCTACGAGCAGTACTTC
>TRBV4-1|NA|TRBJ2-7|13|NA
CASSPGLSLEQYF
TGCGCCAGCAGCCCGGGTTTGTCCCTCGAGCAGTACTTC
>TRBV7-9|NA|TRBJ2-7|14|TRBD1
CASSSRGSSYEQYF
TGTGCCAGCAGCTCCAGGGGGAGCTCCTACGAGCAGTACTTC
>TRBV6-7|NA|TRBJ2-5|15|TRBD1
CASIVWTGLRETQYF
TGTGCCAGCATCGTATGGACAGGGTTGCGAGAGACCCAGTACTTC
>TRBV10-3|few|TRBJ2-7|13|TRBD2
CATLGTSLGEQYF
TGTGCCACACTCGGGACTAGCCTAGGCGAGCAGTACTTC
>TRBV6-1|NA|TRBJ2-1|15|NA
CASSEGVSDYNEQFF
TGTGCCAGCAGTGAAGGCGTTAGCGATTACAATGAGCAGTTCTTC
>TRBV7-9|NA|TRBJ1-5|13|TRBD1
CASMGQDNQPQHF
TGTGCCAGCATGGGACAGGACAATCAGCCCCAGCATTTT
>TRBV2|few|TRBJ2-7|14|NA
CASSKGGETYEQYF
TGTGCCAGCAGTAAAGGGGGGGAGACCTACGAGCAGTACTTC
>TRBV6-6|NA|TRBJ2-7|14|NA
CASSWVAVPYEQYF
TGTGCCAGCAGTTGGGTAGCGGTGCCCTACGAGCAGTACTTC